These 26 T cell receptor beta chains were all obtained from the same sample, sequenced in a study of T cell responses to AZD1222 COVID-19 vaccine. This table comes from immunoSEQ multiplex PCR, and its TCRdb copy is limited to in-frame clones, with some not included. The sample lists some 53,000 clones, about 91% seen once, with less than 3.5% in the top ten. The sample here was peripheral blood, taken 28 days after the second AZD1222 dose. Receptor source: an adult who received the AZD1222 COVID-19 vaccine.

The genes are TRBV7-8 and TRBJ1-2; weak D call: TRBD1 (6 bases). There are 14 residues in the CDR3. The V end lost 1 base, the J end lost 5 bases, and 11 bases lay between the germline ends. Germline V gene lookup returns CDR1 SGHVS and CDR2 FQNEAQ. As DNA, the CDR3 is TGTGCCAGCAGCTTAGGGGGACAAGAGTATGGCTACACCTTC. Amino acid sequence: CASSLGGQEYGYTF.

The V call is TRBV7-9, the J call TRBJ2-3; D is possibly TRBD1 or TRBD2 (5 bases each). This CDR3 region has 15 residues. Germline lookup yields CDR1 SEHNR and CDR2 FQNEAQ (reference sequence). Trimming left V 3 bases short and J 0 bases short, with 10 bases between. The CDR3 DNA reads as TGTGCCAGCAGCTTGTGGGACGTAAGCACAGATACGCAGTATTTT. Translating gives CASSLWDVSTDTQYF. The variable domain in full, with the rest retrieved from reference TRBV7-9 and TRBJ2-3, is DTGVSQNPRHKITKRGQNVTFRCDPISEHNRLYWYRQTLGQGPEFLTYFQNEAQLEKSRLLSDRFSAERPKGSFSTLEIQRTEQGDSAMYLCASSLWDVSTDTQYFGPGTRLTVL.

The genes are TRBV14 and TRBJ2-1, with D unresolved. Trimming shortened V by 2 bases and J by 7 bases, and 12 bases separated the two germline ends. CDR3 length: 14 residues. Germline CDR1 and CDR2: SGHDN and FVKESK. CDR3 loop: CASSQSLRLNEQFF. The CDR3 bases are TGTGCCAGCAGCCAATCTCTGCGGCTTAATGAGCAGTTCTTC.

This clone was recorded a few times. V usage is TRBV29-1 and J usage is TRBJ2-2; D might be TRBD1 (6 bases). Germline V gene sequence: CDR1 SQVTM, CDR2 ANQGSEA. V was cut by 4 bases and J by 4 bases, with 13 bases left in between. CDR3 size: 14 residues. The CDR3 DNA reads TGCAGCGTTGCTCAGGGACAAGTCACCGGGGAGCTGTTTTTT. Its protein product is CSVAQGQVTGELFF.

This clone came up a few times. The CDR3: CASSPNQETQYF. In DNA form, the CDR3 reads TGTGCCAGCTCACCGAACCAAGAGACCCAGTACTTC. The chain is built from TRBV18 and TRBJ2-5, with D unclear. CDR3 length: 12 amino acids. Germline V gene lookup returns CDR1 KGHSH and CDR2 LQKENI. V lost 3 bases to trimming and J lost 0 bases, with 2 bases between them.

This clone turned up a few times. The V gene is TRBV19, the J gene TRBJ2-1; possible D gene TRBD2, 5 bases. Trimming pared 0 bases from V and 8 bases from J, leaving 11 bases between. This CDR3 spans 14 amino acids. From germline, CDR1 is LNHDA and CDR2 SQIVND (reference sequence). The CDR3 DNA sequence: TGTGCCAGTAGTATAGAAAGGCTAGCCTATGAGCAGTTCTTC. The encoded protein is CASSIERLAYEQFF.

The chain joins TRBV5-1 to TRBJ1-3; no clear D gene. V lost 0 bases, J lost 0 bases, and 13 bases lay in between. This CDR3 is built from 17 residues. Germline CDR1 SGHRS, CDR2 YFSETQ. The CDR3, as DNA: TGCGCCAGCAGCTTGGGGGCCAGAAGCAGCTCTGGAAACACCATATATTTT. Translation: CASSLGARSSSGNTIYF.

This clone was detected once. V is TRBV4-1 and J is TRBJ1-1; D unclear. The V gene lost 9 bases and the J gene lost 0 bases, with 11 bases spanning the gap. CDR1 and CDR2 from the germline V gene are MGHRA and YSYEKL. CDR3 length: 13 residues. The CDR3, as DNA: TGCGCCAGTTCACAGAAGATGAACACTGAAGCTTTCTTT. This gives the protein CASSQKMNTEAFF.

V and J are TRBV9 and TRBJ2-1, with 7 bases fitting TRBD2. CDR3 size: 16 residues. The germline gives CDR1 SGDLS, CDR2 YYNGEE. V lost 3 bases and J lost 3; bases outside the gene matches: 9. CDR3: CASSEAGTTNYNEQFF. CDR3 in DNA: TGTGCCAGCAGCGAGGCCGGGACTACCAACTACAATGAGCAGTTCTTC.

V gene TRBV5-1 combines with J gene TRBJ2-2; perhaps TRBD2 as D (6 bases). The CDR3 runs 16 residues. The germline CDR1 and CDR2 sequences are SGHRS and YFSETQ. V was cut by 0 bases and J by 2 bases, with 11 bases left in between. The CDR3 bases are TGCGCCAGCAGCTTGGTGGTAGCGGATAACACCGGGGAGCTGTTTTTT. This gives the protein CASSLVVADNTGELFF.

The chain links TRBV18 to TRBJ2-5, with 8 bases identical to TRBD2. CDR1 and CDR2 from the germline V gene are KGHSH and LQKENI. V gave up 3 bases and J gave up 6 bases; unmatched junction bases: 3. CDR3 length: 13 residues. The chain's CDR3 is CASSPGLEKTQYF. In DNA form, the CDR3 reads TGTGCCAGCTCACCGGGACTAGAAAAGACCCAGTACTTC.

The rearrangement links TRBV27 to TRBJ2-1; 8 positions agree with TRBD2. Germline-derived CDR1 and CDR2 are MNHEY and SMNVEV (reference sequence). The CDR3 has 16 amino acids. J gave up 5 bases and V 3 bases, and 9 bases lay outside the gene matches. CDR3: CASSFSRTSNDNEQFF. The CDR3 nucleotides are TGTGCCAGCAGTTTTTCCCGGACTAGCAACGACAATGAGCAGTTCTTC.

The chain recombines TRBV5-4 with TRBJ1-4; D remains unclear. V lost 4 bases to trimming and J lost 6 bases, with 10 bases between them. CDR3 length: 13 amino acids. The V gene's germline CDR1 is SGHNT and CDR2 YYREEE (reference sequence). The CDR3 DNA is TGTGCCAGCAGCCACGAAAGGGATGAAAAACTGTTTTTT. As protein: CASSHERDEKLFF.

The rearrangement joins TRBV3-1 (or the pseudogene TRBV3-2) to TRBJ2-6; 12 nucleotides match TRBD2. The germline V gene has CDR1 LGHDT and CDR2 YNNKEL (reference sequence). The CDR3 is made up of 18 amino acids. V shed 1 base, J shed 2 bases, and the junction held 3 bases outside the gene matches. The CDR3 here is CASSQGLAGAAGANVLTF. The CDR3 region has the DNA TGTGCCAGCAGCCAAGGACTAGCGGGAGCGGCTGGGGCCAACGTCCTGACTTTC.

V is TRBV24-1 and J is TRBJ1-1; D gene unclear. The CDR3 is made up of 12 amino acids. Trimming left V 4 bases short and J 2 bases short, with 4 bases between. CDR1 and CDR2 (germline): KGHDR, SFDVKD. As DNA, the CDR3 is TGTGCCACCAGTGACTCCAACACTGAAGCTTTCTTT. This translates into CATSDSNTEAFF.

V gene TRBV6-5 combines with J gene TRBJ1-2; TRBD1 might be the D (5 bases). The V gene lost 0 bases and the J gene lost 2 bases, with 7 bases spanning the gap. Germline loops: CDR1 MNHEY, CDR2 SVGAGI. This CDR3 comprises 14 residues. The DNA of the CDR3 is TGTGCCAGCAGTTACTCGTCAGGGAACTATGGCTACACCTTC. Protein: CASSYSSGNYGYTF.

This clone is a singleton in its sample. The genes are TRBV29-1 and TRBJ2-5; tentative D call: TRBD1 (6 bases). The ends were cut back, 4 bases at V and 2 bases at J, with 8 bases in the middle. This CDR3 spans 12 amino acids. Looked up from germline, CDR1 is SQVTM and CDR2 is ANQGSEA. CDR3 protein: CSVGQGQETQYF. In DNA form, the CDR3 reads TGCAGCGTTGGCCAGGGGCAAGAGACCCAGTACTTC.

This rearrangement joins TRBV19 to TRBJ1-2; perhaps TRBD1 as D (5 bases). CDR1 is LNHDA and CDR2 is SQIVND in the germline V gene (reference sequence). CDR3 length: 15 residues. V lost 6 bases and J lost 1, with 15 bases in between. CDR3 nucleotides: TGTGCCAGTAGGCGATCCGGCGGGGGTAACTATGGCTACACCTTC. Amino acid sequence: CASRRSGGGNYGYTF.

The table lists this clone with a few counts. This chain joins TRBV11-3 and TRBJ1-2; D gene uncertain. Germline V CDR1 and CDR2: SGHNT, YENEEA. Deletions cut 5 bases from V and 2 bases from J, with 9 bases between. This CDR3 comprises 13 residues. The CDR3 DNA reads as TGTGCCAGCAGCCAGACTGGGAACTATGGCTACACCTTC. As protein: CASSQTGNYGYTF.

The chain has TRBV9 and TRBJ1-1; D perhaps matches TRBD1 (5 bases). This CDR3 region has 15 residues. Germline V gene lookup returns CDR1 SGDLS and CDR2 YYNGEE. With 4 bases removed from V and 2 bases from J, the gap between germline ends came to 15 bases. The CDR3 loop reads CASSPQGGSNTEAFF. The CDR3 bases are TGTGCCAGCAGCCCCCAGGGAGGGTCCAACACTGAAGCTTTCTTT.

The J gene is TRBJ2-5, the V gene TRBV28; 15 bases fit TRBD2. This CDR3 comprises 16 residues. Germline assignment: CDR1 MDHEN and CDR2 SYDVKM. V was clipped by 2 bases and J by 9 bases; unmatched bases: 7. CDR3 region: CASSLRQGLAGGSQYF. As DNA, the CDR3 is TGTGCCAGCAGTTTAAGACAAGGACTAGCGGGAGGGTCCCAGTACTTC.

V is TRBV6-5 and J is TRBJ1-1, with a possible D match to TRBD1 (5 bases). The CDR3 has 13 residues. Germline V CDR1 and CDR2: MNHEY, SVGAGI. The V and J ends lost 6 bases and 1 base respectively, with 9 bases between them. The CDR3 loop is CASRYTGNTEAFF. CDR3 bases: TGTGCCAGCAGGTACACAGGGAACACTGAAGCTTTCTTT.

The chain recombines TRBV5-1 with TRBJ2-5, with 7 bases that match TRBD1. The CDR3 has 15 amino acids. V shed 0 bases and J 3 bases; nucleotides not matched to a gene: 5. Germline-derived CDR1 and CDR2 are SGHRS and YFSETQ. The CDR3 protein is CASSLADRDEETQYF. The CDR3 DNA follows: TGCGCCAGCAGCTTGGCCGACAGGGACGAAGAGACCCAGTACTTC.

The CDR3 region is CASSRQGHGYTF. CDR3 sequence (DNA): TGTGCCAGCTCGCGACAGGGGCATGGCTACACCTTC. This chain joins TRBV18 and TRBJ1-2; 8 bases are a match to TRBD1. V was clipped by 6 bases and J by 6 bases; unmatched bases: 3. The CDR3 is 12 residues long. Per germline, CDR1 KGHSH and CDR2 LQKENI.

The rearrangement links TRBV28 to TRBJ1-1, with D perhaps matching TRBD1 (6 bases). In germline, CDR1 is MDHEN, CDR2 SYDVKM. The V gene lost 1 base and the J gene lost 10 bases, with 19 bases spanning the gap. This CDR3 has 15 residues. The CDR3 coding sequence is TGTGCCAGCAGTTTATCCGGGGGGAGGGGGTCACGAGCTTTCTTT. This translates into CASSLSGGRGSRAFF.

V and J are TRBV29-1 and TRBJ1-1; possibly TRBD1 for D (5 bases). CDR3 length: 13 residues. Trimming cost V 7 bases and J 0 bases, with 12 bases left between them. Germline V gene data show CDR1 as SQVTM and CDR2 as ANQGSEA. CDR3 loop: CSASTGLNTEAFF. The DNA for the CDR3 is TGCAGCGCTTCCACAGGATTGAACACTGAAGCTTTCTTT.